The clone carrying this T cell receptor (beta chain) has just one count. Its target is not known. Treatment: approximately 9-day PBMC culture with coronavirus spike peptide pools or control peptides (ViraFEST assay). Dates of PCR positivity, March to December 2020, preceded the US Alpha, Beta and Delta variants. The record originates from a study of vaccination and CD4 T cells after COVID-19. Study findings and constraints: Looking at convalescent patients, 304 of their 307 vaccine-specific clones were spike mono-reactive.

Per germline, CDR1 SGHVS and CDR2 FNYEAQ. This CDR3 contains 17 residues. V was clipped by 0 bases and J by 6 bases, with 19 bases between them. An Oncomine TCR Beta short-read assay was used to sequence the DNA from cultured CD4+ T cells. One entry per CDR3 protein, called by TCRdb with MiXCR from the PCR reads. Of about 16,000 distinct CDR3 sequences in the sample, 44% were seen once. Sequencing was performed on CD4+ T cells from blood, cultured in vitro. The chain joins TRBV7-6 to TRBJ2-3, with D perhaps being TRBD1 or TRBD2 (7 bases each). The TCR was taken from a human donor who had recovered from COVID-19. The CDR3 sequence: CASSLAGGTAGGDTQYF. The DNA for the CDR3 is TGTGCCAGCAGCTTAGCGGGGGGGACAGCGGGCGGCGATACGCAGTATTTT.